These 30 T cell receptor beta chains were all obtained from the same sample, sequenced in a study of blood T cell repertoires in COVID-19. Data came from immunoSEQ multiplex PCR; TCRdb stores just in-frame clones and leaves some out. In the table there are fewer than 200,000 clones, roughly 84% of which are singletons. Sequenced input: peripheral blood. All receptors derive from a man aged 70 or older with active or convalescent COVID-19.

V is TRBV6-5 and J is TRBJ1-2; D might be TRBD1 (6 bases). Trimming took 8 bases from V and 2 from J, leaving 15 bases between them. Per germline, CDR1 MNHEY and CDR2 SVGAGI. The CDR3 contains 14 residues. CDR3 sequence reads: CASAGQLLNYGYTF. In nucleotides, the CDR3 is TGTGCCAGCGCCGGACAGCTCCTCAACTATGGCTACACCTTC.

This rearrangement joins TRBV18 to TRBJ2-5; 7 bases map to TRBD2. CDR3 length equals 17 residues. The germline gives CDR1 KGHSH, CDR2 LQKENI. V gave up 4 bases and J gave up 3 bases; unmatched junction bases: 14. CDR3 protein: CASSRSGWGGVEETQYF. The CDR3, as DNA: TGTGCCAGCTCACGGTCGGGCTGGGGGGGAGTAGAAGAGACCCAGTACTTC. Together with reference TRBV18 and TRBJ2-5, the CDR3 gives the full variable domain: NAGVMQNPRHLVRRRGQEARLRCSPMKGHSHVYWYRQLPEEGLKFMVYLQKENIIDESGMPKERFSAEFPKEGPSILRIQQVVRGDSAAYFCASSRSGWGGVEETQYFGPGTRLLVL.

V and J are TRBV4-1 and TRBJ2-7, with a possible D match to TRBD1 (6 bases). The CDR3 extends over 13 amino acids. Germline CDR1 and CDR2: MGHRA and YSYEKL. With 3 bases removed from V and 6 bases from J, the gap between germline ends came to 12 bases. The CDR3 reads CASSHDRPSEQYF. The DNA for the CDR3 is TGCGCCAGCAGCCACGACAGGCCCAGCGAGCAGTACTTC.

V usage is TRBV10-2 and J usage is TRBJ1-2; D might be TRBD1 (6 bases). Germline CDR1 is WSHSY and CDR2 is SAAADI. The CDR3 is 15 amino acids. Trimming removed 4 bases from V and 3 bases from J, with 15 bases in between. The DNA of the CDR3 is TGCGCCAGCAGTGCGGGCAACAGGGCCCACTATGGCTACACCTTC. This codes for CASSAGNRAHYGYTF.

This chain links TRBV18 with TRBJ1-3, with D possibly TRBD1 on 5 matching bases. Per germline, CDR1 KGHSH and CDR2 LQKENI. This CDR3 spans 15 amino acids. With 2 bases removed from V and 4 bases from J, the gap between germline ends came to 12 bases. The CDR3 region has the DNA TGTGCCAGCTCACCAGCAGCTACAGGCGGAAACACCATATATTTT. Amino acids: CASSPAATGGNTIYF.

The chain employs TRBV6-2 or TRBV6-3 and TRBJ2-3; 12 bases align to TRBD2. The germline V gene encodes CDR1 MNHEY and CDR2 SVGEGT. V was pared by 6 bases and J by 0 bases, with 1 base of the junction left unmatched. CDR3 length equals 15 residues. The CDR3 nucleotides are TGTGCCAGCAGCGGACTAGCGGGGAGCACAGATACGCAGTATTTT. Translating it yields CASSGLAGSTDTQYF.

Written as DNA, the CDR3 is TGTGCCAGCAGCGTAGGGACAGCCAGTGGGTCTGGGGCCAACGTCCTGACTTTC. Amino acid sequence: CASSVGTASGSGANVLTF. The chain links TRBV9 to TRBJ2-6; a weak D match, TRBD1 (6 bases). CDR1 is SGDLS and CDR2 is YYNGEE in the germline V gene. The CDR3 is made up of 18 amino acids. Trimming cost V 0 bases and J 1 base, with 14 bases left between them. The entire variable domain, with the rest obtained from reference TRBV9 and TRBJ2-6, is as follows: DSGVTQTPKHLITATGQRVTLRCSPRSGDLSVYWYQQSLDQGLQFLIQYYNGEERAKGNILERFSAQQFPDLHSELNLSSLELGDSALYFCASSVGTASGSGANVLTFGAGSRLTVL.

The V gene is TRBV4-3, the J gene TRBJ2-3; the match to TRBD2 covers 14 bases. The CDR3 loop spans 15 amino acids. Germline V lookup: CDR1 LGHNA, CDR2 YSLEER. Trimming removed 4 bases from V and 5 bases from J; junction bases left unmatched: 2. The CDR3 region is CASSLGLAGVDTQYF. CDR3 nucleotide sequence: TGCGCCAGCAGCCTGGGACTAGCGGGAGTAGATACGCAGTATTTT.

The V and J genes are TRBV9 and TRBJ2-5, with TRBD2 matching 9 bases. V lost 0 bases to trimming and J lost 4 bases; unmatched junction nucleotides: 7. CDR1 SGDLS and CDR2 YYNGEE come from the germline V gene. The length of the CDR3 is 16 residues. The CDR3 region is CASSVAGLAGRETQYF. DNA for the CDR3: TGTGCCAGCAGCGTAGCTGGTCTAGCGGGGAGAGAGACCCAGTACTTC.

The V call is TRBV30, the J call TRBJ1-1, with TRBD1 matching 7 bases. V lost 8 bases, J lost 0 bases, and 6 bases stayed unmatched. The CDR3 loop spans 13 amino acids. Germline V gene sequence: CDR1 GTSNPN, CDR2 SVGIG (reference sequence). This CDR3 is CAVGGVMNTEAFF. The CDR3 nucleotides are TGTGCCGTAGGGGGCGTGATGAACACTGAAGCTTTCTTT.

V is TRBV7-6 and J is TRBJ1-2; TRBD1 matches at 7 bases. The CDR3 length is 19 residues. Per germline, CDR1 SGHVS and CDR2 FNYEAQ. V trimming: 2 bases; J trimming: 6 bases; junction bases outside the gene matches: 21. CDR3 nucleotide sequence: TGTGCCAGCAGCTTATTCGACCCGTTGGACAGGAGGACGGTAAATGGCTACACCTTC. This encodes CASSLFDPLDRRTVNGYTF.

This clone was observed a few times. The V gene is TRBV5-1, the J gene TRBJ1-2; the match to TRBD1 covers 7 bases. The length of the CDR3 is 12 residues. CDR1 SGHRS and CDR2 YFSETQ come from the germline V gene. V was clipped by 3 bases and J by 7 bases; unmatched bases: 3. Written as DNA, the CDR3 is TGCGCCAGCAGCTCGACAGGGCTTGGCTACACCTTC. It specifies CASSSTGLGYTF.

This clone has a handful of counts. This chain uses TRBV6-2 or TRBV6-3 with TRBJ1-5; 10 nucleotides match TRBD1. The CDR3 runs to 19 residues. In germline, CDR1 is MNHEY, CDR2 SVGEGT. V was clipped by 1 base and J by 0 bases; unmatched bases: 9. CDR3 sequence reads: CASSYLPRDRGYSNQPQHF. The CDR3 DNA follows: TGTGCCAGCAGTTACTTACCCCGGGACAGGGGATATAGCAATCAGCCCCAGCATTTT.

The chain combines TRBV19 with TRBJ2-2; 10 nucleotides align to TRBD1. Germline V gene data show CDR1 as LNHDA and CDR2 as SQIVND (reference sequence). There are 16 residues in the CDR3. The trim removed 5 bases at V and 7 bases at J, leaving 10 bases unmatched. The CDR3 DNA sequence: TGTGCCAGTAGTCCACACCGGGACAGGGGAGGCGGGGAGCTGTTTTTT. Translating it yields CASSPHRDRGGGELFF.

The chain combines TRBV15 with TRBJ1-1; D is ambiguous. Trimming took off 0 bases at V and 1 base at J, with 12 bases between the two ends. The CDR3 runs 16 residues. Germline CDR1 LNHNV, CDR2 YYDKDF (reference sequence). This CDR3 reads CATSREAGLTNTEAFF. For the CDR3, the DNA is TGTGCCACCAGCAGAGAAGCGGGCTTAACGAACACTGAAGCTTTCTTT.

The chain employs TRBV6-5 and TRBJ1-6, with a tentative D call TRBD1 (6 bases). CDR1 and CDR2 (germline): MNHEY, SVGAGI. The CDR3 loop spans 15 amino acids. V lost 0 bases to trimming and J lost 7 bases, with 10 bases between them. CDR3 protein: CASSYSNRDNSPLHF. The CDR3 region has the DNA TGTGCCAGCAGTTACTCGAACAGGGACAATTCACCCCTCCACTTT.

This chain links TRBV6-5 with TRBJ2-7, with D possibly TRBD2 on 5 matching bases. The V and J ends lost 6 bases and 6 bases respectively, with 15 bases between them. The CDR3 totals 13 residues. Germline values: CDR1 MNHEY, CDR2 SVGAGI. The CDR3 coding sequence is TGTGCCAGCAGCTTCGATCGAGAGGGCGAGCAGTACTTC. Translating it yields CASSFDREGEQYF.

The chain recombines TRBV4-3 with TRBJ1-1; TRBD1 matches 7 bases. Germline trimming cut 3 bases from V and 4 bases from J; bases unmatched to any gene: 8. The CDR3 is 15 residues long. Germline assignment: CDR1 LGHNA and CDR2 YSLEER. CDR3 in amino acids: CASSHVNRGGTEAFF. DNA for the CDR3: TGCGCCAGCAGCCATGTGAACAGGGGAGGCACTGAAGCTTTCTTT.

The V call is TRBV11-3, the J call TRBJ2-7; 12 nucleotides agree with TRBD1. The germline CDR1 and CDR2 sequences are SGHNT and YENEEA. The CDR3 is 17 residues long. V lost 2 bases and J lost 4; bases outside the gene matches: 9. This chain's CDR3 is CASSLSIKGQGAYEQYF. The CDR3 DNA reads TGTGCCAGCAGCTTAAGCATTAAGGGACAGGGGGCGTACGAGCAGTACTTC.

This rearrangement joins TRBV7-3 to TRBJ2-2; TRBD2 agrees at 14 bases. In germline, CDR1 is SGHTA, CDR2 FQGTGA. The V segment lost 5 bases and the J segment 2 bases; nucleotides outside the gene matches: 7. This CDR3 region has 18 residues. The CDR3 bases are TGTGCCAGCAGCCAAGGACTAGCGGGAGGTCGAAACACCGGGGAGCTGTTTTTT. Translation: CASSQGLAGGRNTGELFF.

This clone was observed a handful of times. The J gene is TRBJ1-2, the V gene TRBV19; TRBD1 agrees at 7 bases. Germline V lookup: CDR1 LNHDA, CDR2 SQIVND (reference sequence). J gave up 5 bases and V 9 bases, and 6 bases lay outside the gene matches. The CDR3 runs to 12 residues. For the CDR3, the DNA is TGTGCCAGCACGGAACAGGGGTATGGCTACACCTTC. Its protein is CASTEQGYGYTF.

V is TRBV5-1 and J is TRBJ1-4; TRBD1 is a possible D gene (6 bases). The germline CDR1 and CDR2 sequences are SGHRS and YFSETQ. The V end was cut by 3 bases, the J end by 6 bases, with 15 bases between. CDR3 length: 15 residues. The CDR3 DNA reads TGCGCCAGCAGCTCCCCGGAAGGGGGTTATGAAAAACTGTTTTTT. Protein sequence: CASSSPEGGYEKLFF.

The J gene is TRBJ1-2, the V gene TRBV9, with 7 bases identical to TRBD1. This CDR3 is 16 amino acids long. Germline CDR1 SGDLS, CDR2 YYNGEE. V lost 1 base, J lost 4 bases, and 10 bases stayed unmatched. CDR3 in amino acids: CASSVNFRGRGYGYTF. The CDR3, as DNA: TGTGCCAGCAGCGTAAACTTTAGGGGGCGAGGCTATGGCTACACCTTC.

V gene TRBV7-3 combines with J gene TRBJ1-6; no reliable D call. CDR1 is SGHTA, CDR2 FQGTGA, per germline. V lost 1 base and J lost 5, with 6 bases in between. The CDR3 covers 14 residues. The CDR3 is CASSLSQNNSPLHF. CDR3 bases: TGTGCCAGCAGCTTAAGCCAGAATAATTCACCCCTCCACTTT.

CDR3 nucleotide sequence: TGTGCCAGCAGCCGAGGTGGACAGGCCTATGGCTACACCTTC. Protein sequence: CASSRGGQAYGYTF. This chain joins TRBV5-5 and TRBJ1-2; 7 nucleotides agree with TRBD1. Looked up from germline, CDR1 is SGHKS and CDR2 is YYEKEE (reference sequence). The CDR3 totals 14 residues. V lost 4 bases and J lost 4; bases outside the gene matches: 7.

The chain combines TRBV3-1 (or the pseudogene TRBV3-2) with TRBJ1-6; D possibly corresponds to TRBD1 (5 bases). V was shortened by 3 bases and J by 8 bases, with 17 bases between the two germline ends. This CDR3 comprises 16 residues. Germline CDR1 reads LGHDT; CDR2 reads YNNKEL (reference sequence). CDR3 bases: TGTGCCAGCAGCCAGAATCCTAGACAGCGACATTCACCCCTCCACTTT. Translating gives CASSQNPRQRHSPLHF.

The chain has TRBV5-1 and TRBJ2-3, with TRBD2 matching 8 bases. CDR3 length: 15 residues. J gave up 1 base and V 4 bases, and 5 bases lay outside the gene matches. Germline V CDR1 and CDR2: SGHRS, YFSETQ. This CDR3 is CASSGAGVGTDTQYF. The CDR3 nucleotides read TGCGCCAGCAGCGGAGCGGGAGTAGGCACAGATACGCAGTATTTT.

V gene TRBV6-6 combines with J gene TRBJ1-3, with D possibly being TRBD1 (6 bases). V shed 10 bases and J shed 9 bases, with 22 bases lying between them. This CDR3 has 14 residues. Germline values: CDR1 MNHNY, CDR2 SVGAGI (reference sequence). The CDR3 sequence is CATNRDGDRITIYF. CDR3 DNA sequence: TGTGCCACCAACAGGGACGGCGATCGGATCACCATATATTTT.

This clone was detected ten times or more. The chain couples TRBV5-6 to TRBJ2-2; 8 positions agree with TRBD2. Losses at the gene ends were 3 bases for V and 7 bases for J; bases not matched to a gene: 8. This CDR3 has 15 residues. In germline, CDR1 is SGHDT, CDR2 YYEEEE. CDR3 in DNA: TGTGCCAGCAGCTACTTAGCGGGGAGGAGCGGGGAGCTGTTTTTT. This sequence encodes CASSYLAGRSGELFF.

V is TRBV28 and J is TRBJ2-7; a possible D gene is TRBD2 (5 bases). Germline CDR1 and CDR2: MDHEN and SYDVKM. V shed 5 bases and J shed 0 bases, with 11 bases lying between them. The CDR3 is 14 residues long. In DNA, the CDR3 is TGTGCCAGCAGTAAGCGGTCGGACTCCTACGAGCAGTACTTC. The encoded protein is CASSKRSDSYEQYF.